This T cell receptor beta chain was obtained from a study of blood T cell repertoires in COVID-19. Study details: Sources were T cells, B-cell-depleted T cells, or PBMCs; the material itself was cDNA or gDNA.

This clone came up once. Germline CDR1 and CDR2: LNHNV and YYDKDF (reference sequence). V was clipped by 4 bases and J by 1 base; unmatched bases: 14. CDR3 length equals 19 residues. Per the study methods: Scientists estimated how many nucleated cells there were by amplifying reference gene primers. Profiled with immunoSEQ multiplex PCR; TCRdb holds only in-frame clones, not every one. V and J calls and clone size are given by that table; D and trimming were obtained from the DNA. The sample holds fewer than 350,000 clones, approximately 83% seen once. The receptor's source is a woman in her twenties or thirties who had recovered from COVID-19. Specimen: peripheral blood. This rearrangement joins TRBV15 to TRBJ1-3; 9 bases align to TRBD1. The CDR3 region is CATSTYLTGTGRSGNTIYF. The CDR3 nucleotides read TGTGCCACCAGCACCTACTTGACCGGGACAGGGAGATCTGGAAACACCATATATTTT.